This record concerns one T cell receptor (beta chain) sequence. Original methodology: Amplified reference gene primers provided the basis for estimating nucleated cell counts. The repertoire was sequenced with immunoSEQ multiplex PCR; TCRdb's copy has only in-frame clones and lacks some. That table furnishes V, J and clone size, whereas the DNA furnished D and trimming. The data hold roughly 100,000 clones, with roughly 79% observed a single time. The data belong to a study of blood T cell repertoires in COVID-19. The overall study: The study drew acute and convalescent COVID-19 samples from the United States, Italy and Spain.

This clonotype was sampled from a woman of 80 years or more with acute or convalescent COVID-19. Sample: peripheral blood.

DNA of the CDR3: TGTGCCAGCAGCTTGGAGGTCTGGACAGGGGCCCATAATTCACCCCTCCACTTT. Translation gives CASSLEVWTGAHNSPLHF. The rearrangement uses TRBV5-8 and TRBJ1-6; TRBD1 matches 9 bases. Germline V gives CDR1 SGHTS, CDR2 YDEGEE. V was pared by 0 bases and J by 5 bases, with 9 bases of the junction left unmatched. The CDR3 sequence is 18 residues long.